This TCR beta chain was documented in a study of cytomegalovirus exposure and HLA in healthy donors. The PCR ran on 60 Vbeta and 13 Jbeta primers. Study processing details: About 12 million shared chains were among the roughly 80 million unique TCR beta chains that a later analysis counted. Libraries were prepared by immunoSEQ multiplex PCR; TCRdb keeps only in-frame clonotypes and omits some of them. The V and J calls and clone size are taken from that table; D and trimming were inferred from the DNA. The data hold about 52,000 clones, with roughly 72% observed a single time. Study outcomes and limitations: Earlier analysis found most TCR beta V segments productive about 90% or about 30% of the time. Later analysis found that TCR beta chains associated with HLA were more clonally expanded than other, equally common chains. The study assumed roughly uniform donor sequencing depth for presence/absence analyses.

V dropped 4 bases and J dropped 3; count of bases not matched to a gene: 4. Looked up from germline, CDR1 is SEHNR and CDR2 is FQNEAQ (reference sequence). The CDR3 is made up of 15 amino acids. In regard to this clone: What it binds is not known.

Sample: PBMCs. The chain has TRBV7-9 and TRBJ1-2, with 11 bases fitting TRBD1. The receptor was derived from a woman aged 45-60 years in good health and CMV-seronegative. The CDR3 DNA follows: TGTGCCAGCAGCTATGGACAGGGGGCTCACTATGGCTACACCTTC. It yields the protein CASSYGQGAHYGYTF.